This T cell receptor (beta chain) appears in the sequencing data of a study of CD8+CD57+ T cells in acquired aplastic anemia. The CDR3 covers 16 residues. Trimming took 5 bases from V and 6 from J; bases not matched to a gene: 8. CDR1 and CDR2 from the germline V gene are SGHTA and FQGNSA. CDR3 and TCR beta VDJ profiling relied on a genomic DNA template. TCRdb called the reads again in MiXCR, with one record for every CDR3 protein. Seen here are 400,000 to 450,000 distinct CDR3 sequences, approximately 70% observed once, and the top ten hold 4%. This sequence originates from a human donor in good health, serving as a control. The sample taken for sequencing was sorted CD4+, CD8+, or CD8+CD57+ T cells (not recorded which) from PBMCs. J is TRBJ1-4 and V is TRBV7-2, with 11 bases that match TRBD1. This CDR3 is CASSKLLGQGDEKLFF. Written as DNA, the CDR3 is TGTGCCAGCAGCAAACTACTGGGACAGGGGGATGAAAAACTGTTTTTT.